This T cell receptor beta chain was obtained from a study of blood T cell repertoires in COVID-19. As for the study in general: Donors in the United States, Italy and Spain gave samples during acute or convalescent COVID-19. Sources were T cells, B-cell-depleted T cells, or PBMCs; the material itself was cDNA or gDNA.

Authors' processing steps: Estimated nucleated cell counts came from reference gene primer amplification. Clones were read by immunoSEQ multiplex PCR, and TCRdb kept only the in-frame ones, dropping some. V and J calls and clone size are given by that table; D and trimming were obtained from the DNA. The sample lists approximately 300,000 clones; about 85% were seen once. From germline, CDR1 is MNHEY and CDR2 SMNVEV (reference sequence). J lost 0 bases, V lost 5 bases, and 6 bases had no gene match. The CDR3 contains 15 residues. Input material: peripheral blood. This TCR was sampled from a woman aged 50 to 65 with active or convalescent COVID-19. The chain carries TRBV27 and TRBJ2-7; 8 bases are shared with TRBD2. The CDR3 is CASSPPGGASYEQYF. CDR3 coding DNA: TGTGCCAGCAGTCCCCCGGGAGGGGCCTCCTACGAGCAGTACTTC.